Given below is one T cell receptor beta chain in context. This entry comes from a study of cytomegalovirus exposure and HLA in healthy donors. Study as a whole: The 500 to 750 first-cohort repertoires and the approximately 110 validation repertoires shared the same platform, a later analysis reported.

Clones were read by immunoSEQ multiplex PCR, and TCRdb kept only the in-frame ones, dropping some. The sample lists 130,000 or so clones; 85% to 90% were seen once. The V gene's germline CDR1 is MNHNS and CDR2 SASEGT. The CDR3 has 11 residues. V gave up 9 bases and J gave up 8 bases, with 13 bases separating them. The TCR sequence derives from a woman between 18 and 30 years old in good health and CMV-seronegative. The chain couples TRBV6-1 to TRBJ1-2, with D perhaps matching TRBD1 (6 bases). The sequencing input was PBMCs. CDR3 DNA: TGTGCCAGTCGCAGGGGTACGGGCTACACCTTC. Translation gives CASRRGTGYTF.